A selection of T cell receptor beta chains follows, all from one sample in a study of cytomegalovirus exposure and HLA in healthy donors. Using immunoSEQ multiplex PCR, the repertoire was profiled, and TCRdb retains in-frame clones only, with some absent. Among around 190,000 clones listed, 65% to 90% were seen once. The material sequenced was PBMCs. The receptor source for this set is a woman aged 25 to 39 in good health and CMV-seronegative. The CDR3 runs from the conserved cysteine through the conserved F or W. A D gene is named only where the DNA matches it firmly. A row's size may be missing; if present it is once, few, many or a size class.

V gene: TRBV7-2
D gene: TRBD1
clone size: .
J gene: TRBJ1-2
CDR3 DNA: TGTGCCAGCAGCGCGAGACAGGGGACCTATGGCTACACCTTC
CDR3 protein: CASSARQGTYGYTF

V gene: TRBV2
D gene: .
clone size: .
J gene: TRBJ1-6
CDR3 DNA: TGTGCCAGCAGTGGGGACACAAATAATTCACCCCTCCACTTT
CDR3 protein: CASSGDTNNSPLHF

V gene: TRBV29-1
D gene: .
clone size: .
J gene: TRBJ2-3
CDR3 DNA: TGCAGCGCCCTACCTGGCACAGATACGCAGTATTTT
CDR3 protein: CSALPGTDTQYF

V gene: TRBV19
D gene: .
clone size: .
J gene: TRBJ2-7
CDR3 DNA: TGTGCCAGTAGTACACGGACAGTGTCCTACGAGCAGTACTTC
CDR3 protein: CASSTRTVSYEQYF

V gene: TRBV7-9
D gene: .
clone size: .
J gene: TRBJ2-1
CDR3 DNA: TGTGCCAGCAGCTTAGGCGGGACTGTTGGGGAGCAGTTCTTC
CDR3 protein: CASSLGGTVGEQFF

V gene: TRBV19
D gene: .
clone size: .
J gene: TRBJ1-5
CDR3 DNA: TGTGCCAGTCGAGGACAGTCCAATCAGCCCCAGCATTTT
CDR3 protein: CASRGQSNQPQHF

V gene: TRBV10-1
D gene: .
clone size: .
J gene: TRBJ2-7
CDR3 DNA: TGCGCCAGCAGTGAGTTTCAGGGCTACGAGCAGTACTTC
CDR3 protein: CASSEFQGYEQYF

V gene: TRBV15
D gene: .
clone size: .
J gene: TRBJ2-2
CDR3 DNA: TGTGCCACCAGCAGACTCACTGGAGGGGGCGAAGGGATCACCGGGGAGCTGTTTTTT
CDR3 protein: CATSRLTGGGEGITGELFF

V gene: TRBV6-1
D gene: .
clone size: .
J gene: TRBJ1-1
CDR3 DNA: TGTGCCAGCAGTGTTAGGGGCGCGGACACTGAAGCTTTCTTT
CDR3 protein: CASSVRGADTEAFF

V gene: TRBV19
D gene: .
clone size: .
J gene: TRBJ1-1
CDR3 DNA: TGTGCCAGTACTGTAGGAGGGGCGCCTGGTGAAGCTTTCTTT
CDR3 protein: CASTVGGAPGEAFF

V gene: TRBV7-2
D gene: TRBD2
clone size: .
J gene: TRBJ2-5
CDR3 DNA: TGTGCCAGCAGCCAACTAGCGGGGGCCGGGTCCCAGTACTTC
CDR3 protein: CASSQLAGAGSQYF

V gene: TRBV6-1
D gene: .
clone size: .
J gene: TRBJ1-1
CDR3 DNA: TGTGCCAGTTCTCTCCTGAACACTGAAGCTTTCTTT
CDR3 protein: CASSLLNTEAFF

V gene: TRBV5-5
D gene: TRBD2
clone size: few
J gene: TRBJ2-5
CDR3 DNA: TGTGCCAGCAGCTTGAGGATAGCGGGAGGACAAGAGACCCAGTACTTC
CDR3 protein: CASSLRIAGGQETQYF

V gene: TRBV7-6
D gene: .
clone size: .
J gene: TRBJ2-3
CDR3 DNA: TGTGCCAGCAGCTTAGACACAGCTTCTTTCACAGATACGCAGTATTTT
CDR3 protein: CASSLDTASFTDTQYF

V gene: TRBV27
D gene: TRBD1
clone size: .
J gene: TRBJ2-7
CDR3 DNA: TGTGCCAGCAGTGAGTACCTGGGACAGAGCTCCTACGAGCAGTACTTC
CDR3 protein: CASSEYLGQSSYEQYF

V gene: TRBV5-1
D gene: .
clone size: .
J gene: TRBJ2-7
CDR3 DNA: TGCGCCAGCAGCTTGGCCGGGGGGCACTACGAGCAGTACTTC
CDR3 protein: CASSLAGGHYEQYF

V gene: TRBV11-2
D gene: TRBD2
clone size: .
J gene: TRBJ2-3
CDR3 DNA: TGTGCCAGCAGCTTTAGCGGGGGGCCTTTCACAGATACGCAGTATTTT
CDR3 protein: CASSFSGGPFTDTQYF

V gene: TRBV6-4
D gene: .
clone size: .
J gene: TRBJ1-4
CDR3 DNA: TGTGCCAGCAGTGACGAGAAGAGAACTCCTAATGAAAAACTGTTTTTT
CDR3 protein: CASSDEKRTPNEKLFF